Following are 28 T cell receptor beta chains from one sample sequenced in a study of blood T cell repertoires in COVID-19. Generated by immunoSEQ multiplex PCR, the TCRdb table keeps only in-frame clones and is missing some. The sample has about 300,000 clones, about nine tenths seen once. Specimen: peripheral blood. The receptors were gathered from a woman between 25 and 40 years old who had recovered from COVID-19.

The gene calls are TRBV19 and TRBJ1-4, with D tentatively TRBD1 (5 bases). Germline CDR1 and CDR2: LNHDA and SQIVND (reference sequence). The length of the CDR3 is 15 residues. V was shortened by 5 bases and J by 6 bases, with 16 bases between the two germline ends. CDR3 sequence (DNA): TGTGCCAGTAGTGTCCCCGGCAGGGAGGATGAAAAACTGTTTTTT. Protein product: CASSVPGREDEKLFF.

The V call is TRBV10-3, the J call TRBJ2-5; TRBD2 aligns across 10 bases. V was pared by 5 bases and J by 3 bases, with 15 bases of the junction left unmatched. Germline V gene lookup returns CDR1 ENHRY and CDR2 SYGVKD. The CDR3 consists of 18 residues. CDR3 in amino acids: CAISKGEVASGGEETQYF. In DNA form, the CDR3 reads TGTGCCATCAGTAAGGGGGAGGTAGCTAGCGGGGGCGAAGAGACCCAGTACTTC.

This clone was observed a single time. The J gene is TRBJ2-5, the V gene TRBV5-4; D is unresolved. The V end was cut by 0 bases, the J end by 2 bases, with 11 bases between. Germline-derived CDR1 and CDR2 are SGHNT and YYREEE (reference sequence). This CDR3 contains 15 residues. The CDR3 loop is CASSLAAGYQETQYF. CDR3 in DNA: TGTGCCAGCAGCTTGGCCGCCGGGTATCAAGAGACCCAGTACTTC.

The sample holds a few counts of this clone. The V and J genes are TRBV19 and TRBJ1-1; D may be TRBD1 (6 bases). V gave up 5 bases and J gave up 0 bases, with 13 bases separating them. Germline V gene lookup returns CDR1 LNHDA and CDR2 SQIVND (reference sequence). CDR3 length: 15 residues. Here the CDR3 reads CASSGIDRLNTEAFF. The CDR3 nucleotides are TGTGCCAGTAGTGGAATAGACAGGTTGAACACTGAAGCTTTCTTT.

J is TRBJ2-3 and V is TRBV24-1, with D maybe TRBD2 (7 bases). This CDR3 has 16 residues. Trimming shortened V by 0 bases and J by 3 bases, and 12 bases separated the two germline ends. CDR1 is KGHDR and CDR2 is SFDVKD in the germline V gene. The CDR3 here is CATSDLGGGRTDTQYF. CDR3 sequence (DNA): TGTGCCACCAGTGATTTGGGCGGGGGCCGGACAGATACGCAGTATTTT.

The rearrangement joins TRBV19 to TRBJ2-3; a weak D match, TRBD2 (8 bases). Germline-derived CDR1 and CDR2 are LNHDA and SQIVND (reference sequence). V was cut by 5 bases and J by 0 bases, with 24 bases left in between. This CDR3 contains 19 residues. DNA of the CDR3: TGTGCCAGTAGTCTCCGGAGGGGGCGGGGGGATTCCAGCACAGATACGCAGTATTTT. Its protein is CASSLRRGRGDSSTDTQYF.

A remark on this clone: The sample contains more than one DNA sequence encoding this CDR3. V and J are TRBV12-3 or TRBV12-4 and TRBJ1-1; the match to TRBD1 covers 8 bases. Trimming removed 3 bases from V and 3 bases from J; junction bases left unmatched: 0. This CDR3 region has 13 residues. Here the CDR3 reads CASSLDRDTEAFF. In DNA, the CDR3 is TGTGCCAGCAGTTTGGACAGGGACACTGAAGCTTTCTTT.

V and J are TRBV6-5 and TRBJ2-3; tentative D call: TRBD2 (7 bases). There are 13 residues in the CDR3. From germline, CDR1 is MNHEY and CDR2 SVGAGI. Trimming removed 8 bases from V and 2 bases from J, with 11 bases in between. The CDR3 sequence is CASGGGHTDTQYF. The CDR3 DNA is TGTGCCAGCGGGGGGGGCCACACAGATACGCAGTATTTT.

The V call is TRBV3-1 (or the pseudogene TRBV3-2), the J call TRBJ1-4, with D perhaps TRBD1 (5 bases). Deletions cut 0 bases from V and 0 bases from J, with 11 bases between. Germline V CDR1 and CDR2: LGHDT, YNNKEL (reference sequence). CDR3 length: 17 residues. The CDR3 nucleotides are TGTGCCAGCAGCCAAGATTTTCCAGGGCCAACTAATGAAAAACTGTTTTTT. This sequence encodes CASSQDFPGPTNEKLFF.

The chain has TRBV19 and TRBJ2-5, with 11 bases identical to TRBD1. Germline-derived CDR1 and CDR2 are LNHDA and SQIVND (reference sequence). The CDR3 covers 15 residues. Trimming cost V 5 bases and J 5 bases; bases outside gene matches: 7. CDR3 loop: CASSSGTGGQETQYF. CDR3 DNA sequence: TGTGCCAGTAGTTCCGGGACAGGGGGTCAGGAGACCCAGTACTTC.

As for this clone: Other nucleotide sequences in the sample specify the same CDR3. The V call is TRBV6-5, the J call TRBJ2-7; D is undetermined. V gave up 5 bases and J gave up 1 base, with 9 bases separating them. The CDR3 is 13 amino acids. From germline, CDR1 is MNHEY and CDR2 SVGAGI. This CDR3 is CASSQTPSYEQYF. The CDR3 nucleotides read TGTGCCAGCAGTCAGACACCGTCCTACGAGCAGTACTTC.

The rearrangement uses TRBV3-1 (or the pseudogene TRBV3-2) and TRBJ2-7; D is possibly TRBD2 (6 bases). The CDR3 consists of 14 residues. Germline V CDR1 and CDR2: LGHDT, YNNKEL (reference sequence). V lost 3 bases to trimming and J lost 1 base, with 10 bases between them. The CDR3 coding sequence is TGTGCCAGCAGCCAGTGGGAGGAGTCCTACGAGCAGTACTTC. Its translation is CASSQWEESYEQYF.

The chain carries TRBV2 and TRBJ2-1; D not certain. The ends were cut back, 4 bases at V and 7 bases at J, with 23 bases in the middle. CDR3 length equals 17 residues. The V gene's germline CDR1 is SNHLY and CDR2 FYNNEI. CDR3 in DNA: TGTGCCAGCAGTGCTTTTTTACCGGGTCCCCAGAGGAATGAGCAGTTCTTC. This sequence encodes CASSAFLPGPQRNEQFF. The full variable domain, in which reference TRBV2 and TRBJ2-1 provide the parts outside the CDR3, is EPEVTQTPSHQVTQMGQEVILRCVPISNHLYFYWYRQILGQKVEFLVSFYNNEISEKSEIFDDQFSVERPDGSNFTLKIRSTKLEDSAMYFCASSAFLPGPQRNEQFFGPGTRLTVL.

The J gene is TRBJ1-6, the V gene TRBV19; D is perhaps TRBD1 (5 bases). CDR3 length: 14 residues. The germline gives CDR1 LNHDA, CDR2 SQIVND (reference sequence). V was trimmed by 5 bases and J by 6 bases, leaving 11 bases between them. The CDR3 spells CASSFREVNSPLHF. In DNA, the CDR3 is TGTGCCAGTAGTTTCAGGGAGGTTAATTCACCCCTCCACTTT.

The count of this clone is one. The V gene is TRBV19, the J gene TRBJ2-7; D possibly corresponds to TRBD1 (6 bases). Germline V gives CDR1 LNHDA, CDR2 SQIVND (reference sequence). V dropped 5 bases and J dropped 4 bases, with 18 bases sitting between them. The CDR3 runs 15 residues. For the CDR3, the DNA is TGTGCCAGTAGTTTGAACGGGGACATCGTTTACGAGCAGTACTTC. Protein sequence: CASSLNGDIVYEQYF.

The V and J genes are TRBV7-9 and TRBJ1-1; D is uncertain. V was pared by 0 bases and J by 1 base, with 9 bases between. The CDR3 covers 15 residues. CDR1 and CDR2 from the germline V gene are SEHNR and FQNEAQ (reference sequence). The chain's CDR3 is CASSLANPGNTEAFF. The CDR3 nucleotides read TGTGCCAGCAGCTTAGCGAATCCGGGGAACACTGAAGCTTTCTTT.

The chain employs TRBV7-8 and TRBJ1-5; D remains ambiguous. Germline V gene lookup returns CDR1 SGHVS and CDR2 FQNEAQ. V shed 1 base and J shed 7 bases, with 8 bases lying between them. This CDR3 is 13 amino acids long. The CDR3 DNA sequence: TGTGCCAGCAGCTTAGAAGAGGGACAGCCCCAGCATTTT. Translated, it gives CASSLEEGQPQHF.

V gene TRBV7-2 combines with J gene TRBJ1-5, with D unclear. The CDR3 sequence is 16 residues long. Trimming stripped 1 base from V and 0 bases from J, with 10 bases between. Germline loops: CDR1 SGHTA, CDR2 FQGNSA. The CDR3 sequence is CASSLVTEYSNQPQHF. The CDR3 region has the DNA TGTGCCAGCAGCTTAGTCACAGAATATAGCAATCAGCCCCAGCATTTT.

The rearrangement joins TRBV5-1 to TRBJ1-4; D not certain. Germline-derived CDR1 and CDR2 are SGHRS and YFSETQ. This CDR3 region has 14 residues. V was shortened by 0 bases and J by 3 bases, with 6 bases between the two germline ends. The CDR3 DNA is TGCGCCAGCAGCTTGGGAGGTGCTAATGAAAAACTGTTTTTT. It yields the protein CASSLGGANEKLFF.

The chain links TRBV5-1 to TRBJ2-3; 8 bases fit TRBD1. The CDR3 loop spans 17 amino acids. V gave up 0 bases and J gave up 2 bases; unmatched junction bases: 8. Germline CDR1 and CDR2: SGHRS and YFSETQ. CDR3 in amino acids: CASSLGQGASNTDTQYF. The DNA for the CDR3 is TGCGCCAGCAGCTTGGGGCAGGGGGCCAGTAACACAGATACGCAGTATTTT.

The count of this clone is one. As DNA, the CDR3 is TGCGCCAGCAGCTTGGCCGGTTCAGGCTACGAGCAGTACTTC. Translated: CASSLAGSGYEQYF. This rearrangement joins TRBV5-1 to TRBJ2-7; D gene unclear. Looked up from germline, CDR1 is SGHRS and CDR2 is YFSETQ. The germline V and J ends were trimmed by 0 bases and 3 bases, with 10 bases remaining between them. The CDR3 contains 14 residues.

CDR3 in amino acids: CASRREADTEAFF. CDR3 bases: TGCGCCAGTCGGAGGGAAGCAGACACTGAAGCTTTCTTT. The V call is TRBV5-1, the J call TRBJ1-1, with D hard to call. CDR3 length: 13 amino acids. Germline V lookup: CDR1 SGHRS, CDR2 YFSETQ. Trimming took off 8 bases at V and 3 bases at J, with 14 bases between the two ends.

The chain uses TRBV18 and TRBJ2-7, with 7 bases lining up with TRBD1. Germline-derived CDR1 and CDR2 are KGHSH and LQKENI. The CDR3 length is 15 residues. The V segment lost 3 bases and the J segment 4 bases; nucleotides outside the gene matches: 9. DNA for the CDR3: TGTGCCAGCTCACCGGGGACAGTCAACCATTACGAGCAGTACTTC. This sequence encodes CASSPGTVNHYEQYF.

The CDR3 sequence is CASKDTGTTYEQYF. CDR3 DNA sequence: TGTGCCAGCAAAGATACAGGAACGACCTACGAGCAGTACTTC. The gene calls are TRBV28 and TRBJ2-7, with a possible D match to TRBD1 (5 bases). This CDR3 has 14 amino acids. Trimming shortened V by 7 bases and J by 2 bases, and 15 bases separated the two germline ends. CDR1 and CDR2 (germline): MDHEN, SYDVKM.

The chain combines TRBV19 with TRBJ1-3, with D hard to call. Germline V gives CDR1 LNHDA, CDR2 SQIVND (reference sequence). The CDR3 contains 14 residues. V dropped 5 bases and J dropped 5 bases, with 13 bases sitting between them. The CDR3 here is CASSPSSGRNTIYF. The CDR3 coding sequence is TGTGCCAGTAGTCCTTCGAGCGGACGAAACACCATATATTTT.

CDR3 DNA sequence: TGTGCCAGCAGCTCGACAGGGGGTTGGGAGACCCAGTACTTC. As protein: CASSSTGGWETQYF. The chain uses TRBV5-6 and TRBJ2-5; 9 bases are shared with TRBD1. The CDR3 covers 14 residues. The ends lost 3 bases at V and 5 bases at J; junction bases unmatched: 5. Germline values: CDR1 SGHDT, CDR2 YYEEEE.

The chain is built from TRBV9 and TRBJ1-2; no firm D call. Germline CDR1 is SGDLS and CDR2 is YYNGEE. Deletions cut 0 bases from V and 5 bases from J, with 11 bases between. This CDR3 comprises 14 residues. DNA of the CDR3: TGTGCCAGCAGCGTAGACCCATCAGAATATGGCTACACCTTC. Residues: CASSVDPSEYGYTF.

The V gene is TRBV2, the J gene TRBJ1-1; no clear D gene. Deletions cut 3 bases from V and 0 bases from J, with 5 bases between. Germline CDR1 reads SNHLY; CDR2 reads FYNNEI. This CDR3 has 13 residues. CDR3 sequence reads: CASSDGMNTEAFF. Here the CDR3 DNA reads TGTGCCAGCAGTGACGGGATGAACACTGAAGCTTTCTTT.